Given below is one TCR beta chain in context. In the original analysis: Estimation of nucleated cell counts relied on the amplification of reference gene primers. Some clones are missing from TCRdb's copy, which holds only in-frame ones; the method was immunoSEQ multiplex PCR. V and J calls and clone size follow that table, whereas D and trimming were derived from the DNA. The data show roughly 50,000 clones, 84% seen once. The data derive from a study of blood T cell repertoires in COVID-19. Study in general: Sources were T cells, B-cell-depleted T cells, or PBMCs; the material itself was cDNA or gDNA.

Sequenced: peripheral blood. This sequence originates from a woman over 75 with acute or convalescent COVID-19.

The CDR3 loop is CASSSYGQASTDTQYF. The CDR3 nucleotides are TGCGCCAGCAGCTCCTACGGACAGGCTAGCACAGATACGCAGTATTTT. The genes are TRBV5-1 and TRBJ2-3, with TRBD1 matching over 7 bases. J was trimmed by 0 bases and V by 3 bases; bases with no gene match: 7. The CDR3 contains 16 residues. Germline CDR1 and CDR2: SGHRS and YFSETQ.